This TCR beta chain was identified in a study of low-dose radiotherapy and immunotherapy resistance in tumors. Study at large: For Cohort 1, fractions of 0.5 Gy were given every 2 weeks, reaching 6.5 Gy overall.

Stated time point: before trial treatment. Low-dose radiotherapy and low-dose cyclophosphamide, together with aspirin, ipilimumab and nivolumab, were given to donors. First-strand cDNA relied on TRAV- and TRBV-specific primers spanning alpha and beta chains. Using a constant-region primer together with a V-primer adapter, TCRs were subjected to around 20 PCR cycles of amplification. From the reads, TCRdb called clonotypes with MiXCR, one entry per CDR3 protein. The top ten clones hold about 5.5% of a sample with about 82,000 distinct CDR3 sequences, approximately 17% of them seen once. The germline gives CDR1 SGHAT, CDR2 FQNNGV. Unmatched junction bases numbered 3, after V lost 5 bases and J lost 3 bases. CDR3 length equals 15 residues. This clonotype was observed many times.

The specimen comprised PBMCs, sampled before treatment. The chain is built from TRBV11-2 and TRBJ2-2; TRBD2 agrees at 10 bases. The receptor's source is a male donor with prostate cancer. CDR3 in DNA: TGTGCCAGCAGCCTAAGCGGGGGGGACACCGGGGAGCTGTTTTTT. Its translation: CASSLSGGDTGELFF. The full variable domain, completed using reference TRBV11-2 and TRBJ2-2, is EAGVAQSPRYKIIEKRQSVAFWCNPISGHATLYWYQQILGQGPKLLIQFQNNGVVDDSQLPKDRFSAERLKGVDSTLKIQPAKLEDSAVYLCASSLSGGDTGELFFGEGSRLTVL.